The 13 T cell receptor beta chains below all came from one sample that was sequenced in a study of T cell repertoires in cytomegalovirus infection. These receptors' targets are unknown. TCRdb itself ran the reads through MiXCR, one entry per CDR3 protein. This table has a few hundred thousand distinct CDR3 sequences, roughly a third appearing once. This specimen was cultured PBMCs, taken from culture after CMV antigen stimulation. The receptors here all came from a human donor in good health (CMV status not recorded). Some clones in this sample may be carry-over from other donors' samples.

This chain uses TRBV28 with TRBJ2-3; 9 nucleotides match TRBD2. CDR1 is MDHEN, CDR2 SYDVKM, per germline. V was pared by 10 bases and J by 3 bases, with 8 bases of the junction left unmatched. This CDR3 comprises 14 residues. The CDR3 bases are TGTGCCAACCGCGGGAGGGCCGTGACAGATACGCAGTATTTT. It is translated as CANRGRAVTDTQYF.

CDR3 region: CASSFTAVGYTF. The DNA for the CDR3 is TGTGCCAGCAGTTTCACGGCTGTTGGCTACACCTTC. V usage is TRBV12-3 or TRBV12-4 and J usage is TRBJ1-2; no reliable D call. There are 12 residues in the CDR3. V dropped 3 bases and J dropped 7 bases, with 9 bases sitting between them.

This clonotype has only a few counts. The rearrangement links TRBV7-2 to TRBJ2-1; a weak D match, TRBD2 (6 bases). The CDR3 runs to 16 residues. V gave up 6 bases and J gave up 0 bases, with 15 bases separating them. CDR1 SGHTA and CDR2 FQGNSA come from the germline V gene. This chain's CDR3 is CASRPHRSGSYNEQFF. CDR3 DNA sequence: TGTGCCAGCAGACCGCACCGTAGCGGCTCCTACAATGAGCAGTTCTTC.

This clonotype was counted a few times. The chain uses TRBV2 and TRBJ2-3, with 8 bases matching TRBD2. The CDR3 has 15 amino acids. Per germline, CDR1 SNHLY and CDR2 FYNNEI. Trimming at V came to 6 bases and at J to 4 bases, leaving 9 bases not matched to a gene. The CDR3, as DNA: TGTGCCAGCAGAGGACCGGGACTAGTCTCAGATACGCAGTATTTT. Translation gives CASRGPGLVSDTQYF. The full variable domain, in which reference TRBV2 and TRBJ2-3 provide the parts outside the CDR3, is EPEVTQTPSHQVTQMGQEVILRCVPISNHLYFYWYRQILGQKVEFLVSFYNNEISEKSEIFDDQFSVERPDGSNFTLKIRSTKLEDSAMYFCASRGPGLVSDTQYFGPGTRLTVL.

The V call is TRBV19, the J call TRBJ2-1; 9 positions agree with TRBD2. CDR1 and CDR2 from the germline V gene are LNHDA and SQIVND (reference sequence). The CDR3 sequence is 15 residues long. J gave up 6 bases and V 3 bases, and 6 bases lay outside the gene matches. As DNA, the CDR3 is TGTGCCAGTAGTATCAATAGCGGGAGAGGCAATGAGCAGTTCTTC. Translating it yields CASSINSGRGNEQFF.

The chain recombines TRBV20-1 with TRBJ2-7; 9 bases map to TRBD2. V trimming: 3 bases; J trimming: 5 bases; junction bases outside the gene matches: 11. The CDR3 extends over 15 amino acids. Germline-derived CDR1 and CDR2 are DFQATT and SNEGSKA (reference sequence). CDR3 loop: CSASKNLAGVHEQYF. CDR3 nucleotides: TGCAGTGCTAGTAAGAATTTAGCGGGAGTCCACGAGCAGTACTTC.

A few counts support this clonotype. The chain links TRBV7-2 to TRBJ1-3; TRBD1 aligns across 7 bases. Looked up from germline, CDR1 is SGHTA and CDR2 is FQGNSA. This CDR3 comprises 16 residues. V gave up 3 bases and J gave up 0 bases; unmatched junction bases: 5. The CDR3 DNA follows: TGTGCCAGCAGCTTGGGGACAGCTACCTCTGGAAACACCATATATTTT. Translated, it gives CASSLGTATSGNTIYF.

Comments on this clonotype: Just one base apart from a much larger clone, this may be a read error. This sequence joins TRBV7-2 and TRBJ1-5; 7 nucleotides line up with TRBD1. CDR1 is SGHTA and CDR2 is FQGNSA in the germline V gene. The CDR3 spans 16 residues. As DNA, the CDR3 is TGTGCCGGCAGCTTAGGAGGGACAGTTAGCAATCAGCCCCAGCATTTT. This encodes CAGSLGGTVSNQPQHF.

J is TRBJ2-1 and V is TRBV20-1; D is unresolved. CDR3 length: 16 amino acids. The germline V gene encodes CDR1 DFQATT and CDR2 SNEGSKA (reference sequence). V lost 0 bases and J lost 0, with 12 bases in between. CDR3 bases: TGCAGTGCTAGAGATACGGCGCGAAGCTCCTACAATGAGCAGTTCTTC. Protein product: CSARDTARSSYNEQFF.

J is TRBJ2-1 and V is TRBV6-5; 11 bases match TRBD2. This CDR3 region has 15 residues. Germline CDR1 and CDR2: MNHEY and SVGAGI. V shed 2 bases, J shed 6 bases, and the junction held 3 bases outside the gene matches. CDR3 bases: TGTGCCAGCAGTTACACTACTAGCGGGAGCAATGAGCAGTTCTTC. This codes for CASSYTTSGSNEQFF.

This clonotype occurred many times. CDR3 in amino acids: CASSNQGVGTQYF. The DNA for the CDR3 is TGTGCCAGCAGCAACCAGGGAGTTGGGACCCAGTACTTC. The genes are TRBV28 and TRBJ2-5; D assignment may be TRBD1 or TRBD2 (5 bases each). CDR1 is MDHEN, CDR2 SYDVKM, per germline. The CDR3 totals 13 residues. V was cut by 6 bases and J by 7 bases, with 15 bases left in between.

This clonotype was seen only a few times. The J gene is TRBJ1-3, the V gene TRBV7-8, with D unclear. The germline V and J ends were trimmed by 5 bases and 5 bases, with 19 bases remaining between them. The CDR3 has 16 amino acids. CDR1 SGHVS and CDR2 FQNEAQ come from the germline V gene. CDR3 protein: CASSKEPGVKRNTIYF. In DNA form, the CDR3 reads TGTGCCAGCAGCAAAGAGCCCGGGGTGAAGAGAAACACCATATATTTT. The full variable domain, its missing parts supplied by reference TRBV7-8 and TRBJ1-3, is GAGVSQSPRYKVAKRGQDVALRCDPISGHVSLFWYQQALGQGPEFLTYFQNEAQLDKSGLPSDRFFAERPEGSVSTLKIQRTQQEDSAVYLCASSKEPGVKRNTIYFGEGSWLTVV.

The J gene is TRBJ2-3, the V gene TRBV7-6, with D perhaps being TRBD1 or TRBD2 (6 bases each). Germline V gene lookup returns CDR1 SGHVS and CDR2 FNYEAQ. Trimming pared 10 bases from V and 2 bases from J, leaving 19 bases between. This CDR3 is 15 amino acids long. The DNA for the CDR3 is TGTGCCACGATTAGGGGGACTTCCCCCACAGATACGCAGTATTTT. This encodes CATIRGTSPTDTQYF. Full variable domain (remainder filled in from reference TRBV7-6 and TRBJ2-3): GAGVSQSPRYKVTKRGQDVALRCDPISGHVSLYWYRQALGQGPEFLTYFNYEAQQDKSGLPNDRFSAERPEGSISTLTIQRTEQRDSAMYRCATIRGTSPTDTQYFGPGTRLTVL.